This T cell receptor (beta chain) was documented in a study of OX40 agonist ivuxolimab in advanced cancers. Study-wide background: Prior anti-PD-1, anti-PD-L1 or anti-CTLA-4 therapy did not bar entry, and less than 50% had some.

Profiling relied on immunoSEQ multiplex PCR, and the TCRdb table lists in-frame clones only, not all of them. The sample lists some 58,000 clones, approximately 78% occurring once. Worth noting for this clone: What it recognizes is unknown.

Study-level points and caveats: It was also the case that some nonresponders had low normalized T-cell clonal expansion.

Germline-derived CDR1 and CDR2 are SGHNT and YYREEE (reference sequence). V was pared by 3 bases and J by 7 bases, with 10 bases of the junction left unmatched. This CDR3 is 15 amino acids long. This receptor was taken from an adult with an advanced solid tumor such as melanoma, head and neck, liver or kidney cancer. The sample consisted of CD4+ or CD8+ T cells sorted from blood, taken in a trial of the OX40 agonist ivuxolimab. The rearrangement uses TRBV5-4 and TRBJ2-1; 7 bases agree with TRBD2. CDR3 in amino acids: CASSSPTSALNEQFF. In DNA form, the CDR3 reads TGTGCCAGCAGCTCCCCAACTAGCGCGTTAAATGAGCAGTTCTTC.